A single sample is the source of the 10 T cell receptor beta chains below, sequenced in a study of T cells in Graves' hyperthyroidism and ophthalmopathy. TCR beta CDR3 regions were amplified from RNA transcripts. RT-PCR in the first round (using the HTBI primer set) targeted the TCR CDR3. TCRdb used MiXCR to reprocess the multiplex PCR reads, holding one entry per CDR3 protein. The table has about 250,000 distinct CDR3 sequences, over 20% seen once. Specimen: blood. The receptors derive from a woman aged 40 to 49 with Graves' ophthalmopathy.

The V and J genes are TRBV19 and TRBJ2-7; D remains ambiguous. The germline V and J ends were trimmed by 3 bases and 0 bases, with 12 bases remaining between them. The CDR3 runs 15 residues. In germline, CDR1 is LNHDA, CDR2 SQIVND (reference sequence). The CDR3 here is CASSMEWRLSYEQYF. The CDR3, as DNA: TGTGCCAGTAGTATGGAGTGGCGCCTCTCCTACGAGCAGTACTTC.

V and J are TRBV20-1 and TRBJ2-2, with 14 bases matching TRBD2. The germline V gene has CDR1 DFQATT and CDR2 SNEGSKA (reference sequence). The V and J ends lost 7 bases and 6 bases, in that order; junction bases with no gene match: 13. This CDR3 region has 17 residues. The CDR3 here is CSVSGTSGRVLAGELFF. CDR3 in DNA: TGCAGTGTCTCCGGGACTAGCGGGAGAGTTTTAGCCGGGGAGCTGTTTTTT.

This clonotype has a count of ten or more. This chain uses TRBV27 with TRBJ1-5, with unresolved D. Germline V gene sequence: CDR1 MNHEY, CDR2 SMNVEV (reference sequence). The CDR3 is 15 amino acids. V gave up 6 bases and J gave up 1 base, with 13 bases separating them. The CDR3 reads CASSPGQTSNQPQHF. In DNA form, the CDR3 reads TGTGCCAGCAGCCCTGGGCAGACAAGCAATCAGCCCCAGCATTTT.

This clonotype was observed at least ten times. The rearrangement uses TRBV2 and TRBJ2-1; TRBD2 matches at 12 bases. The germline V gene encodes CDR1 SNHLY and CDR2 FYNNEI. This CDR3 spans 15 amino acids. The junction had 13 bases not matched to a gene; V was cut back by 7 bases and J by 12 bases. The CDR3 protein is CASIELAGGVGGQFF. The CDR3 DNA is TGTGCCAGCATAGAACTAGCGGGAGGAGTGGGTGGGCAGTTCTTC.

This clonotype showed up many times. V is TRBV6-1 and J is TRBJ2-5, with D possibly being TRBD2 (6 bases). Trimming pared 4 bases from V and 5 bases from J, leaving 14 bases between. The length of the CDR3 is 14 residues. The germline gives CDR1 MNHNS, CDR2 SASEGT. The CDR3 is CASSVLAGRETQYF. In DNA form, the CDR3 reads TGTGCCAGCAGTGTCCTGGCGGGAAGGGAGACCCAGTACTTC.

In this sample, this clonotype turned up many times. The chain is built from TRBV29-1 and TRBJ2-5, with D tentatively TRBD1 (5 bases). The CDR3 is made up of 12 amino acids. Germline V CDR1 and CDR2: SQVTM, ANQGSEA. V lost 5 bases and J lost 5, with 12 bases in between. The CDR3 sequence: CSVTREAETQYF. CDR3 sequence (DNA): TGCAGCGTTACCAGGGAAGCGGAGACCCAGTACTTC.

This chain joins TRBV12-3 or TRBV12-4 and TRBJ2-7, with 11 positions matching TRBD2. CDR3 length equals 14 residues. J was trimmed by 5 bases and V by 8 bases; bases with no gene match: 8. CDR3 sequence reads: CASSIAGGRDEQYF. CDR3 nucleotide sequence: TGTGCCAGCTCGATAGCGGGGGGGCGGGACGAGCAGTACTTC.

The rearrangement uses TRBV12-5 and TRBJ2-2, with D possibly matching TRBD2 (6 bases). Germline V lookup: CDR1 LGHNT, CDR2 FRNRAP. Deletions cut 0 bases from V and 2 bases from J, with 13 bases between. CDR3 length: 17 amino acids. The CDR3 sequence is CASGLVPLALNTGELFF. DNA for the CDR3: TGTGCTAGTGGTTTGGTACCGCTAGCGCTAAACACCGGGGAGCTGTTTTTT.

In this sample, this clonotype turned up many times. The chain links TRBV4-1 to TRBJ2-2; the D gene could be TRBD1 or TRBD2 (6 bases each). Trimming removed 8 bases at V and 0 bases at J, with 10 bases between. The CDR3 has 14 amino acids. Germline V CDR1 and CDR2: MGHRA, YSYEKL. This chain's CDR3 is CASGGLANTGELFF. In DNA form, the CDR3 reads TGCGCCAGCGGGGGGCTCGCGAACACCGGGGAGCTGTTTTTT.

This clonotype was counted a few times. This chain connects TRBV6-5 to TRBJ1-5, with TRBD1 matching 10 bases. The CDR3 has 14 amino acids. CDR1 is MNHEY, CDR2 SVGAGI, per germline. V was pared by 6 bases and J by 7 bases, with 6 bases of the junction left unmatched. The CDR3 is CASSYGTGVQPQHF. CDR3 DNA sequence: TGTGCCAGCAGCTACGGGACAGGGGTCCAGCCCCAGCATTTT.